This TCR beta chain derives from a study of circulating tumor DNA in untreated peripheral T-cell lymphoma (dated by TCRdb to the early 2020s). Findings and caveats that apply to the study as a whole: Tumor-specific clonotypes were identified in over 75% of patients, with identification achieved from about nine tenths of baseline tissues and roughly 71% of baseline serum samples.

Library construction relied on the immunoSEQ multiplex PCR assay. The table comes from immuneACCESS by way of TCRdb, which keeps in-frame sequences with V and J called. Part of the clones is missing from these tables; in studies checked, under half for an unresolved V gene and the rest for unknown reasons. The sample has thousands of clones on record, around three quarters of them singletons. The ten largest account for 17% of the sample. For this clone: It lacks a known antigen. No much larger clonotype is one base removed from it; base qualities were not supplied.

The germline V gene (reference sequence) gives CDR1 as GTSNPN and CDR2 as SVGIG. V is cut by 4 bases and J by 6 bases, and the space between the germline ends is 9 bases. Counted from cysteine to phenylalanine, this CDR3 has 11 amino acids. Left in the record is the CDR3 DNA by itself, 33 bases read in frame from the first base. Baseline tumor tissue collected before treatment was sequenced to identify tumor-specific TCR clonotypes. In a trial, the study monitored patients with peripheral T-cell lymphoma who were getting frontline treatment by applying next-generation sequencing to their T-cell receptor sequences.

Sequenced: tumor tissue. This clonotype was obtained from a human donor with peripheral T-cell lymphoma. The chain links TRBV30 with TRBJ1-2, with a tentative D gene TRBD1 over 5 matching bases. The DNA reads TGTGCCTGGAACCGAGGGGATGGCTACACCTTC. Its protein product is CAWNRGDGYTF.